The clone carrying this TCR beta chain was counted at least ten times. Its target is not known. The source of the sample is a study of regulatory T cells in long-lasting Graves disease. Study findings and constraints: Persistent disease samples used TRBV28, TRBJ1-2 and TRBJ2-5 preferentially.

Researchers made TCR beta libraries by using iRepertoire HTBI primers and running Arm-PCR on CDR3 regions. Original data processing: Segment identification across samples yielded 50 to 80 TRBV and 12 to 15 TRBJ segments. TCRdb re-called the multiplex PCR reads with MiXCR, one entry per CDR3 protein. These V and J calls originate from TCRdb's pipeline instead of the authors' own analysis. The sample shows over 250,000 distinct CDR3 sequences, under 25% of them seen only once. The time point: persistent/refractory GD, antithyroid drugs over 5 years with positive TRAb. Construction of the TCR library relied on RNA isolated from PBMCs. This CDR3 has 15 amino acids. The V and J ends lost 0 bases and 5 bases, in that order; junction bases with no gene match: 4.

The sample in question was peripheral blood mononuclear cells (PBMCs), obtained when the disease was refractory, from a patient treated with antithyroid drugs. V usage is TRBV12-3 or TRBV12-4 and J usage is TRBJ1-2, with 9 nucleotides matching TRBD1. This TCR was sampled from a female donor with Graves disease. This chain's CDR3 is CASSLALTGGYGYTF. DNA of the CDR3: TGTGCCAGCAGTTTAGCGCTGACAGGGGGTTATGGCTACACCTTC.